This T cell receptor (beta chain) appears in the sequencing data of a study of blood T cell repertoires in COVID-19. Overall study context: Donors in the United States, Italy and Spain gave samples during acute or convalescent COVID-19. T cells, B-cell-depleted T cells, or PBMCs supplied cDNA or gDNA.

Authors' analysis steps: Reference gene primer amplification gave nucleated cell count estimates. Method: immunoSEQ multiplex PCR; TCRdb's copy keeps in-frame clones and lacks some. V, J and clone size derive from that table, while D and trimming were established from the DNA sequence. Of approximately 210,000 clones listed, less than 85% were seen once; the top ten hold about 3.8%. The clonotype was recovered from a woman aged 80 or older with acute or convalescent COVID-19. The specimen was peripheral blood.

CDR3 nucleotides: TGTGCCAGCAGTTTGCAGGGTTTGCGGGGGGCCAACGTCCTGACTTTC. Translation gives CASSLQGLRGANVLTF. This rearrangement joins TRBV6-2 or TRBV6-3 to TRBJ2-6; tentative D call: TRBD1 (5 bases). CDR3 length: 16 residues. The germline V and J ends were trimmed by 4 bases and 4 bases, with 14 bases remaining between them. Germline V gene lookup returns CDR1 MNHEY and CDR2 SVGEGT.